This T cell receptor (beta chain) was observed in a study of low-dose radiotherapy and immunotherapy resistance in tumors. This clonotype was observed at least ten times. CDR1 is SGHVS and CDR2 is FQNEAQ in the germline V gene. V was trimmed by 6 bases and J by 6 bases, leaving 15 bases between them. The CDR3 is 14 amino acids. Alpha and beta chains were covered, as first-strand cDNA relied on TRAV- and TRBV-specific primers. With a V-primer adapter and a constant-region primer, TCRs were amplified for around 21 PCR cycles. Using its own MiXCR run on the reads, TCRdb lists one record per CDR3 protein. The sample carries approximately 80,000 distinct CDR3 sequences, less than 20% recorded once. As for time point: after trial treatment. The treatment was: LDRT plus nivolumab, ipilimumab, low-dose cyclophosphamide and aspirin (RACIN trial).

The J gene is TRBJ1-5, the V gene TRBV7-8; possible D gene TRBD1, 5 bases. This sequence was found in a male donor with prostate cancer. Material: PBMCs, obtained after low-dose radiotherapy plus immunotherapy. CDR3 residues: CASSLFIQAQPQHF. Written as DNA, the CDR3 is TGTGCCAGCAGTCTATTCATACAGGCTCAGCCCCAGCATTTT.